The clone carrying this TCR beta chain was counted once. CDR1 and CDR2 from the germline V gene are MDHEN and SYDVKM. The CDR3 covers 15 residues. J was trimmed by 5 bases and V by 5 bases; bases with no gene match: 7. This sample was taken from a study of blood T cell repertoires in COVID-19. The protocol was immunoSEQ multiplex PCR, while the TCRdb copy is restricted to in-frame clones and leaves out a portion. The table records about 200,000 clones, 70% to 90% of them present only once. The sample comprised peripheral blood. This chain links TRBV28 with TRBJ1-5; 9 nucleotides align to TRBD1. The sequence was collected from a man between 45 and 60 years old with COVID-19, enrolled during active disease. The CDR3: CASSLPGQGHQPQHF. CDR3 DNA sequence: TGTGCCAGCAGTCTACCGGGACAGGGACATCAGCCCCAGCATTTT.